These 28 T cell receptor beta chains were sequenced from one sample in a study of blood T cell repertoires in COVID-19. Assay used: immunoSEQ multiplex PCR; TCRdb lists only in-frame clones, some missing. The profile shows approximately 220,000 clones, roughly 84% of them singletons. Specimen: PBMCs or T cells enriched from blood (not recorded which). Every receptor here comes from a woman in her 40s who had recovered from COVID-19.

The CDR3 is CAGGTSGGDTQYF. The CDR3 DNA reads TGTGCCGGAGGGACTAGCGGGGGGGATACGCAGTATTTT. J is TRBJ2-3 and V is TRBV6-5; 15 bases align to TRBD2. The CDR3 covers 13 residues. Per the germline V gene, CDR1 is MNHEY and CDR2 is SVGAGI. V was clipped by 11 bases and J by 6 bases; unmatched bases: 3.

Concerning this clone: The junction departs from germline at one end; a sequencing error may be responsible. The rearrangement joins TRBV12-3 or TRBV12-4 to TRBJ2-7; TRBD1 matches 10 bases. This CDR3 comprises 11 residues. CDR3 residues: CASSSGTGVFF. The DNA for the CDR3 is TGTGCCAGCAGTTCTGGGACAGGGGTTTTTTTC.

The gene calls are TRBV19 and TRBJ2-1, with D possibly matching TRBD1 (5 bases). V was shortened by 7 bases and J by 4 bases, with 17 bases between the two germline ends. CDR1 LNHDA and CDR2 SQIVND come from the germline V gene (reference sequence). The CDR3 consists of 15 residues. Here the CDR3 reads CASKRSEQGYNEQFF. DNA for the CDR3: TGTGCCAGTAAAAGGAGTGAGCAGGGTTACAATGAGCAGTTCTTC.

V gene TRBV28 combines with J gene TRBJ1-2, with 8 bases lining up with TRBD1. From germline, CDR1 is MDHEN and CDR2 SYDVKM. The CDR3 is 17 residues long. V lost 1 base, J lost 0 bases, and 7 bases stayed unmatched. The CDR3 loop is CASSLSPTGGANYGYTF. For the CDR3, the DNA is TGTGCCAGCAGTTTATCTCCCACAGGGGGGGCTAACTATGGCTACACCTTC.

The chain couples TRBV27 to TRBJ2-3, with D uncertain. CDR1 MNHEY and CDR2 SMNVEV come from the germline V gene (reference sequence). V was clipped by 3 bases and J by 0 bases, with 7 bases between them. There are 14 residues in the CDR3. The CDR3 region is CASSFGSSTDTQYF. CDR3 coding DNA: TGTGCCAGCAGTTTTGGCAGTAGCACAGATACGCAGTATTTT.

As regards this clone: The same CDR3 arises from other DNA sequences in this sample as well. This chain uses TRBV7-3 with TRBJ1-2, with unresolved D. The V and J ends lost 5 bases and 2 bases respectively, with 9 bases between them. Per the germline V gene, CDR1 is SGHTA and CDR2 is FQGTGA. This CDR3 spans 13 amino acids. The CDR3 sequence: CASSPDKNYGYTF. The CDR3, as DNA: TGTGCCAGCAGCCCTGACAAGAACTATGGCTACACCTTC.

CDR3 residues: CASSPTGLNTEAFF. In nucleotides, the CDR3 is TGCGCCAGCAGCCCCACGGGTCTTAACACTGAAGCTTTCTTT. The V gene is TRBV5-1, the J gene TRBJ1-1; the D is unclear. The germline gives CDR1 SGHRS, CDR2 YFSETQ. V was cut by 4 bases and J by 2 bases, with 12 bases left in between. The CDR3 runs 14 residues.

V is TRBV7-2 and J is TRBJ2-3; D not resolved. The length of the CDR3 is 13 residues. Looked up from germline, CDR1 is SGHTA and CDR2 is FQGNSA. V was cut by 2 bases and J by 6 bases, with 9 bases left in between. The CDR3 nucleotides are TGTGCCAGCAGCTTAAGTGGCTGGGATACGCAGTATTTT. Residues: CASSLSGWDTQYF.

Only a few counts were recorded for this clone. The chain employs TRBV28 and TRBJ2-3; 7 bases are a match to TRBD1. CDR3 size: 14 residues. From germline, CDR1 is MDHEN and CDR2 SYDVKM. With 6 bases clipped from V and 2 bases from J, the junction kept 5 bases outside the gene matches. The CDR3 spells CASRSGGPTDTQYF. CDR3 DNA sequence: TGTGCCAGCAGATCAGGGGGTCCCACAGATACGCAGTATTTT.

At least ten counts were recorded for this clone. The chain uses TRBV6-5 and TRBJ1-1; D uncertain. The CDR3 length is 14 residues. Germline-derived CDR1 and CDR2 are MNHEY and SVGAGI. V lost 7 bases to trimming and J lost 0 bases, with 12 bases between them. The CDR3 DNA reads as TGTGCCAGCACGTCGTACACCATGAACACTGAAGCTTTCTTT. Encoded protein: CASTSYTMNTEAFF.

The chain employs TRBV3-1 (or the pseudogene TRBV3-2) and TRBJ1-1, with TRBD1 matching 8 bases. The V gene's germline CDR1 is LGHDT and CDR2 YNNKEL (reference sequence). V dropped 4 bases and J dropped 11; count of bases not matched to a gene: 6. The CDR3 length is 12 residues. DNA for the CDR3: TGTGCCAGCAGCCGCATGACAGGGGACGCTTTCTTT. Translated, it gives CASSRMTGDAFF.

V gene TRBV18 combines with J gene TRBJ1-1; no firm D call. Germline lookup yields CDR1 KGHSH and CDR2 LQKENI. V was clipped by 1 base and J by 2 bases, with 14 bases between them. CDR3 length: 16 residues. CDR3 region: CASSPRIGRENTEAFF. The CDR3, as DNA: TGTGCCAGCTCACCACGCATTGGCCGGGAAAACACTGAAGCTTTCTTT.

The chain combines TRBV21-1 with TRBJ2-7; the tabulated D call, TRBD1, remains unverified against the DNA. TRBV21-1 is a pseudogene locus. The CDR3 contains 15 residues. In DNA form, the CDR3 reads TGTGCCAGCAGCAAAGTTGGGGGCAGCTCCTACGAGCAGTACGTC. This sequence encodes CASSKVGGSSYEQYV.

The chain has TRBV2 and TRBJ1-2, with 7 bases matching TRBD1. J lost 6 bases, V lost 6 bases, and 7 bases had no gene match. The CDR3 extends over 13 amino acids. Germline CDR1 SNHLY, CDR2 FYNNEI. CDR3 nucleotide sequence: TGTGCCAGCAGGGCCGGGACAGTCGATGGCTACACCTTC. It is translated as CASRAGTVDGYTF.

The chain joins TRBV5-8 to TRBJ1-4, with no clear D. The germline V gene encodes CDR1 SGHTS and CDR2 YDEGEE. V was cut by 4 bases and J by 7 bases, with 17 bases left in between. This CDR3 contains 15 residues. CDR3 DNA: TGTGCCAGCAGCCAATCCCGGGGAGGAGGTGAAAAACTGTTTTTT. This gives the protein CASSQSRGGGEKLFF.

The CDR3 spells CASSARDSAYNEQFF. The CDR3 region has the DNA TGTGCCAGCAGCGCTCGGGACTCAGCCTACAATGAGCAGTTCTTC. This chain links TRBV9 with TRBJ2-1; a possible D gene is TRBD2 (6 bases). This CDR3 is built from 15 residues. CDR1 is SGDLS and CDR2 is YYNGEE in the germline V gene. V was cut by 3 bases and J by 2 bases, with 12 bases left in between.

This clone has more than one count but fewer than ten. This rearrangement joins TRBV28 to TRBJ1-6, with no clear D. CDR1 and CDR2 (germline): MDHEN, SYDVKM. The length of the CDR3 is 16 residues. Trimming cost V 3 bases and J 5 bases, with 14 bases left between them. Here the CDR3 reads CASSFPQYRNNSPLHF. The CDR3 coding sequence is TGTGCCAGCAGTTTTCCCCAATACAGAAATAATTCACCCCTCCACTTT.

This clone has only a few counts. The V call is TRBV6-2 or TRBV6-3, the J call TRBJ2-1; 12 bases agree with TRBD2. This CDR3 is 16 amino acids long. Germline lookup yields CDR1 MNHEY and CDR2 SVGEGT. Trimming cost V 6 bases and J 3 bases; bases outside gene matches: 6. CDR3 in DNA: TGTGCCAGCAGCTCCGGACTAGCGGGGTTCTACAATGAGCAGTTCTTC. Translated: CASSSGLAGFYNEQFF.

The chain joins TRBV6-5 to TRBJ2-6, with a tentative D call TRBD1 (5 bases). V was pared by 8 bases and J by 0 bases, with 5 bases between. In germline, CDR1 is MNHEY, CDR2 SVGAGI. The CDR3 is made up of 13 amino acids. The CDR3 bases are TGTGCCAGCGGGGCCTCTGGGGCCAACGTCCTGACTTTC. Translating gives CASGASGANVLTF.

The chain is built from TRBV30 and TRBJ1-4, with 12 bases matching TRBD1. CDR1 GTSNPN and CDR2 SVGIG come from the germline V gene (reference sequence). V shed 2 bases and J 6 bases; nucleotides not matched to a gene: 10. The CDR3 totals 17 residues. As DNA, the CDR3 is TGTGCCTGGAGTAGGGGACAGGGGGCTCGAGTGGATGAAAAACTGTTTTTT. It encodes CAWSRGQGARVDEKLFF. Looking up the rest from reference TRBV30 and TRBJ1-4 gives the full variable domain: SQTIHQWPATLVQPVGSPLSLECTVEGTSNPNLYWYRQAAGRGLQLLFYSVGIGQISSEVPQNLSASRPQDRQFILSSKKLLLSDSGFYLCAWSRGQGARVDEKLFFGSGTQLSVL.

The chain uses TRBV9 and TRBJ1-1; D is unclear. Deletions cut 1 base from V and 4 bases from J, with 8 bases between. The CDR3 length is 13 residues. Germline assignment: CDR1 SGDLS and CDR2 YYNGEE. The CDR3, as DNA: TGTGCCAGCAGCGTATTAGGGAGCACTGAAGCTTTCTTT. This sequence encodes CASSVLGSTEAFF.

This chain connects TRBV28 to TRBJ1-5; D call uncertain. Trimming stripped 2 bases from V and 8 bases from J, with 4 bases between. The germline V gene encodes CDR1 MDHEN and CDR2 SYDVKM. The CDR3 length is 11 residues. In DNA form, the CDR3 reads TGTGCCAGCAGTTTAGAGGAGCCCCAGCATTTT. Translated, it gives CASSLEEPQHF.

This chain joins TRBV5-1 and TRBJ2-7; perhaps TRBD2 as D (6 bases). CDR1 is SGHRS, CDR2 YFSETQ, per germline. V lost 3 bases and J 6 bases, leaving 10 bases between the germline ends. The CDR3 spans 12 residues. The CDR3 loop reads CASSWGDGEQYF. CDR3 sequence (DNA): TGCGCCAGCAGCTGGGGGGACGGCGAGCAGTACTTC.

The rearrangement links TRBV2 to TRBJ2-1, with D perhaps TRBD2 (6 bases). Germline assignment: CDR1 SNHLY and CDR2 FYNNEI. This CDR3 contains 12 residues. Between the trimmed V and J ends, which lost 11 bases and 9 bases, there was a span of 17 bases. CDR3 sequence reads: CAVLEEEGEQFF. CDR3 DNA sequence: TGTGCCGTTCTCGAGGAGGAGGGTGAGCAGTTCTTC.

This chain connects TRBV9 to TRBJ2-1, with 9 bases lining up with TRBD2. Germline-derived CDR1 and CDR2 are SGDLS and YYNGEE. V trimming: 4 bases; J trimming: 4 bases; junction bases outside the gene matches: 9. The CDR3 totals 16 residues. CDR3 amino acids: CASSPTETSGYNEQFF. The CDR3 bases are TGTGCCAGCAGCCCCACGGAGACTAGCGGTTACAATGAGCAGTTCTTC.

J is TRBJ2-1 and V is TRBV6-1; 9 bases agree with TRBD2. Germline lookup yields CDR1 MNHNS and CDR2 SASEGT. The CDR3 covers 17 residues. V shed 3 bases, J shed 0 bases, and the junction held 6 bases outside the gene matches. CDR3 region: CASSEEFSGSSYNEQFF. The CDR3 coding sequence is TGTGCCAGCAGTGAGGAGTTTAGCGGGAGCTCCTACAATGAGCAGTTCTTC.

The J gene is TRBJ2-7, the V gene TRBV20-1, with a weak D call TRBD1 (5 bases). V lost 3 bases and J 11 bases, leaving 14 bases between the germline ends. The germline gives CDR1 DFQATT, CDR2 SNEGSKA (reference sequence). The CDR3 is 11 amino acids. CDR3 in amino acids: CSASRQLQEYF. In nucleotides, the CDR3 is TGCAGTGCTAGCCGACAGCTCCAGGAGTACTTC.

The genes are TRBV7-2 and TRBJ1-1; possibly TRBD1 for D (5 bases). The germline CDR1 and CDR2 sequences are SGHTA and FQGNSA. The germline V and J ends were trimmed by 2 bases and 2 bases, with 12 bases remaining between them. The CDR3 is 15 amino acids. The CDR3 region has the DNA TGTGCCAGCAGCTTATACCCAAGGGGCAACACTGAAGCTTTCTTT. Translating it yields CASSLYPRGNTEAFF.